The 31 T cell receptor beta chains below come from one sample, sequenced in a study of T cells expressing NK-cell markers. TCRdb re-called the 5' RACE reads, yielding one record per CDR3 amino acid sequence without DNA. This sample's clone table lists hundreds of thousands of distinct CDR3 sequences. The specimen was blood T cells: a sorted CD56 or NKG2C T cell subset, CD4+ or CD8+ T cells, or bulk PBMC T cells (not recorded which). The receptors stem from a man aged 18 to 69 in good health.

The chain employs TRBV7-2 and TRBJ1-2; lacking DNA, the TRBD1 call made by TCRdb goes unchecked. CDR1 is SGHTA and CDR2 is FQGNSA in the germline V gene. CDR3 length equals 15 residues. CDR3 region: CASSSTTGGTYGYTF.

The V gene is TRBV19, the J gene TRBJ1-6. Germline V lookup: CDR1 LNHDA, CDR2 SQIVND (reference sequence). This CDR3 comprises 13 residues. Here the CDR3 reads CASSMGGRSPLHF.

This chain connects TRBV20-1 to TRBJ2-7; lacking DNA, the TRBD1 call made by TCRdb goes unchecked. This CDR3 contains 12 residues. Germline CDR1 DFQATT, CDR2 SNEGSKA (reference sequence). CDR3 sequence: CSGFGGGSEQYF.

The V gene is TRBV7-9, the J gene TRBJ2-1; TCRdb outputs TRBD2, but without DNA this stays unchecked. Germline values: CDR1 SEHNR, CDR2 FQNEAQ (reference sequence). This CDR3 contains 16 residues. CDR3 loop: CASKNLAGGLYNEQFF.

The genes are TRBV10-3 and TRBJ2-3; TCRdb designates TRBD2, a call that cannot be tested without DNA. The CDR3 spans 17 residues. Germline CDR1 and CDR2: ENHRY and SYGVKD. The CDR3 sequence is CAISESLAGGHTDTQYF.

The rearrangement links TRBV14 to TRBJ2-1; TCRdb selects TRBD2, and the lack of DNA leaves this call unchecked. Germline CDR1 and CDR2: SGHDN and FVKESK. CDR3 length: 13 residues. The chain's CDR3 is CASSLQGRGEQFF.

The chain combines TRBV18 with TRBJ2-1; absent DNA, TCRdb's TRBD2 call cannot be checked. The germline V gene has CDR1 KGHSH and CDR2 LQKENI. The CDR3 spans 16 residues. The CDR3: CASSPPFSGGKDEQFF. The complete variable domain, with remaining parts taken from reference TRBV18 and TRBJ2-1, reads NAGVMQNPRHLVRRRGQEARLRCSPMKGHSHVYWYRQLPEEGLKFMVYLQKENIIDESGMPKERFSAEFPKEGPSILRIQQVVRGDSAAYFCASSPPFSGGKDEQFFGPGTRLTVL.

The chain has TRBV7-2 and TRBJ2-5; with no DNA, the TCRdb D assignment of TRBD2 cannot be verified. CDR3 length: 13 amino acids. Germline CDR1 and CDR2: SGHTA and FQGNSA. The CDR3 region is CASSSDFQETQYF.

CDR3 residues: CASSLRSGTGSYNEQFF. The V call is TRBV5-5, the J call TRBJ2-1; there is no DNA to check the TCRdb D call of TRBD1. The germline V gene encodes CDR1 SGHKS and CDR2 YYEKEE (reference sequence). The CDR3 spans 17 residues.

The CDR3 is CASSLRLIGASYNEQFF. This chain connects TRBV12-3 or TRBV12-4 to TRBJ2-1; no DNA is available, so the TRBD1 call from TCRdb remains unchecked. The CDR3 consists of 17 residues.

The chain joins TRBV11-2 to TRBJ2-7. CDR3 size: 19 residues. Per germline, CDR1 SGHAT and CDR2 FQNNGV. Here the CDR3 reads CASSSSLPGPGNIPYEQYF.

V usage is TRBV12-3 or TRBV12-4 and J usage is TRBJ2-3; TCRdb designates TRBD1, a call that cannot be tested without DNA. The CDR3 has 14 amino acids. This CDR3 is CASRISGGADTQYF.

The chain carries TRBV11-2 and TRBJ1-2; TCRdb's D call of TRBD1 is untestable without DNA. The CDR3 consists of 13 residues. CDR1 and CDR2 from the germline V gene are SGHAT and FQNNGV. The CDR3 protein is CASSLAGAGGYTF.

This chain joins TRBV6-1 and TRBJ2-3; the D call from TCRdb, TRBD1, cannot be confirmed without DNA. Germline CDR1 MNHNS, CDR2 SASEGT. The CDR3 runs to 15 residues. CDR3: CASSVVAGGADTQYF.

The rearrangement links TRBV2 to TRBJ2-1; TCRdb calls TRBD1, which cannot be checked without DNA. The CDR3 contains 15 residues. Germline lookup yields CDR1 SNHLY and CDR2 FYNNEI. The chain's CDR3 is CASTRPGTGLNEQFF.

The chain combines TRBV5-5 with TRBJ2-5; TCRdb reports TRBD1, a call that lacks DNA to check it against. The CDR3 totals 13 residues. The germline V gene has CDR1 SGHKS and CDR2 YYEKEE (reference sequence). This CDR3 reads CASSFGDLETQYF.

This chain connects TRBV15 to TRBJ2-5; there is no DNA to check the TCRdb D call of TRBD2. The germline gives CDR1 LNHNV, CDR2 YYDKDF (reference sequence). This CDR3 comprises 15 residues. CDR3: CATSRALGHSETQYF.

The chain employs TRBV7-3 and TRBJ1-6. CDR1 is SGHTA, CDR2 FQGTGA, per germline. The CDR3 runs to 13 residues. The CDR3 here is CASSSLRNSPLHF.

The CDR3 region is CSAGTSARPETQYF. The chain is built from TRBV20-1 and TRBJ2-5; TCRdb's D call of TRBD2 is untestable without DNA. There are 14 residues in the CDR3. Looked up from germline, CDR1 is DFQATT and CDR2 is SNEGSKA (reference sequence).

The chain uses TRBV12-3 or TRBV12-4 and TRBJ2-1; checking the TCRdb D call of TRBD2 is not possible without DNA. The CDR3 contains 15 residues. CDR3 loop: CASSPGGPRNNEQFF.

The gene calls are TRBV25-1 and TRBJ1-2; TCRdb's D call of TRBD1 is untestable without DNA. CDR1 and CDR2 (germline): MGHDK, SYGVNS. There are 14 residues in the CDR3. CDR3: CASSASDRSYGYTF.

The chain recombines TRBV5-5 with TRBJ2-7; absent DNA, TCRdb's TRBD1 call cannot be checked. The CDR3 sequence is 16 residues long. The germline V gene has CDR1 SGHKS and CDR2 YYEKEE (reference sequence). This CDR3 reads CASSLANGRTGGEQYF.

The chain couples TRBV18 to TRBJ2-6; TCRdb proposes TRBD1, but this gene call is untestable without DNA. The germline gives CDR1 KGHSH, CDR2 LQKENI. CDR3 length equals 18 residues. This chain's CDR3 is CASSPRDRSSSGANVLTF.

This rearrangement joins TRBV6-5 to TRBJ1-5; no DNA is available, so the TRBD1 call from TCRdb remains unchecked. CDR3 size: 15 residues. The germline CDR1 and CDR2 sequences are MNHEY and SVGAGI. CDR3 amino acids: CASSYESGLNQPQHF.

The chain uses TRBV6-2 or TRBV6-3 and TRBJ1-1; TCRdb designates TRBD1, a call that cannot be tested without DNA. CDR1 and CDR2 (germline): MNHEY, SVGEGT. The CDR3 is 15 amino acids. This chain's CDR3 is CASSSYPRQNTEAFF.

This rearrangement joins TRBV12-3 or TRBV12-4 to TRBJ1-5; lacking DNA, the TRBD1 call made by TCRdb goes unchecked. CDR3 length: 15 amino acids. The CDR3 spells CASSPGTGGYQPQHF.

The CDR3 sequence is CASRPGHFSGETQYF. J is TRBJ2-5 and V is TRBV11-1; TCRdb's D gene call, TRBD1, goes unchecked for lack of DNA. This CDR3 region has 15 residues. Germline loops: CDR1 SGHAT, CDR2 FQDESV (reference sequence).

V usage is TRBV20-1 and J usage is TRBJ2-1; there is no DNA to check the TCRdb D call of TRBD1. Germline V gene data show CDR1 as DFQATT and CDR2 as SNEGSKA (reference sequence). CDR3 size: 15 residues. CDR3: CSARAWGLGLNEQFF.

The chain has TRBV5-7 and TRBJ2-6; TCRdb names TRBD1, which stays unverified in the absence of DNA. TRBV5-7 is identified as an open reading frame with a role that is uncertain. This CDR3 is built from 17 residues. CDR3 loop: CASSRKQGSPGANVLTF.

The chain is built from TRBV6-5 and TRBJ1-2; TCRdb's D call of TRBD1 is untestable without DNA. This CDR3 region has 13 residues. Germline-derived CDR1 and CDR2 are MNHEY and SVGAGI. CDR3 region: CASRLDTRYGYTF.

J is TRBJ2-2 and V is TRBV5-1; TCRdb proposes TRBD2, but this gene call is untestable without DNA. The germline V gene has CDR1 SGHRS and CDR2 YFSETQ. The CDR3 sequence is 18 residues long. CDR3 in amino acids: CASSSSTGTSGNTGELFF.